One and the same sample provided the 2 T cell receptor beta chains below, sequenced in a study of blood T cell repertoires in COVID-19. Only in-frame clones appear in the TCRdb table, and some are missing; sequencing was by immunoSEQ multiplex PCR. The repertoire has under 200,000 clones, around 87% of them found once; the top ten carry almost 1%. The sequencing input was peripheral blood. All receptors come from a man aged 18 to 29 with acute or convalescent COVID-19.

The gene calls are TRBV18 and TRBJ2-7; D is possibly TRBD1 (5 bases). The CDR3 covers 12 residues. The V gene lost 2 bases and the J gene lost 3 bases, with 5 bases spanning the gap. Germline V CDR1 and CDR2: KGHSH, LQKENI. DNA of the CDR3: TGTGCCAGCTCACCAGACAGCTACGAGCAGTACTTC. As protein: CASSPDSYEQYF. Supplemented by reference TRBV18 and TRBJ2-7, the full variable domain reads NAGVMQNPRHLVRRRGQEARLRCSPMKGHSHVYWYRQLPEEGLKFMVYLQKENIIDESGMPKERFSAEFPKEGPSILRIQQVVRGDSAAYFCASSPDSYEQYFGPGTRLTVT.

The chain uses TRBV24-1 and TRBJ1-4; no definite D call. The CDR3 spans 14 residues. The germline gives CDR1 KGHDR, CDR2 SFDVKD. V dropped 9 bases and J dropped 4 bases, with 14 bases sitting between them. This CDR3 is CATPCGVGNEKLFF. Here the CDR3 DNA reads TGTGCCACCCCCTGCGGCGTCGGTAATGAAAAACTGTTTTTT.